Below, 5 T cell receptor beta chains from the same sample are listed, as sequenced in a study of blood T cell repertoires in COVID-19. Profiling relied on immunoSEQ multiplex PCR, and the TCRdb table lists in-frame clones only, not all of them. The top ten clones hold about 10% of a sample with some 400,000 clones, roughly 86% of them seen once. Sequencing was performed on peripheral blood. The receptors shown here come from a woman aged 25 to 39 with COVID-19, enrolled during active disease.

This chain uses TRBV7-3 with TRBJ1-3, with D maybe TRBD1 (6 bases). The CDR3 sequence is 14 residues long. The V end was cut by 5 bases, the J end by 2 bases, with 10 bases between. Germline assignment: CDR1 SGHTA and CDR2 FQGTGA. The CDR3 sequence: CASSPGTTGNTIYF. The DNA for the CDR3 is TGTGCCAGCAGCCCCGGGACAACTGGAAACACCATATATTTT.

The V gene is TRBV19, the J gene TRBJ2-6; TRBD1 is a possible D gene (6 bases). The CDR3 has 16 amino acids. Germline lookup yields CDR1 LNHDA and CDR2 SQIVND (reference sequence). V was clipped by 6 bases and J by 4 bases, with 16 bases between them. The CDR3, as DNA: TGTGCCAGTAGCGCCCAGAGGGGGAACGGGGCCAACGTCCTGACTTTC. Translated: CASSAQRGNGANVLTF.

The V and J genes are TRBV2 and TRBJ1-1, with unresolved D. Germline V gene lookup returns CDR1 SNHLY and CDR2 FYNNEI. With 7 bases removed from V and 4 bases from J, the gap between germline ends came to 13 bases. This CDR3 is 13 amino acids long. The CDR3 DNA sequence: TGTGCCAGCAACGGGGATCTCATCACTGAAGCTTTCTTT. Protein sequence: CASNGDLITEAFF.

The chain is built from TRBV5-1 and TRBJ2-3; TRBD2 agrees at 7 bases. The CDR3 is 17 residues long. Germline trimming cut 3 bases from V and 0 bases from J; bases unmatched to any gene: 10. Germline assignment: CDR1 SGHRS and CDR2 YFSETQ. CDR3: CASSSYGGRASTDTQYF. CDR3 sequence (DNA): TGCGCCAGCAGCTCCTATGGAGGGAGGGCTAGCACAGATACGCAGTATTTT.

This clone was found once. The CDR3 is CAWSVHGADEAFF. CDR3 nucleotides: TGTGCCTGGAGTGTACATGGGGCAGATGAAGCTTTCTTT. This rearrangement joins TRBV30 to TRBJ1-1, with TRBD1 as a possible D gene (5 bases). Trimming left V 0 bases short and J 7 bases short, with 12 bases between. Germline V gene sequence: CDR1 GTSNPN, CDR2 SVGIG (reference sequence). The CDR3 spans 13 residues.